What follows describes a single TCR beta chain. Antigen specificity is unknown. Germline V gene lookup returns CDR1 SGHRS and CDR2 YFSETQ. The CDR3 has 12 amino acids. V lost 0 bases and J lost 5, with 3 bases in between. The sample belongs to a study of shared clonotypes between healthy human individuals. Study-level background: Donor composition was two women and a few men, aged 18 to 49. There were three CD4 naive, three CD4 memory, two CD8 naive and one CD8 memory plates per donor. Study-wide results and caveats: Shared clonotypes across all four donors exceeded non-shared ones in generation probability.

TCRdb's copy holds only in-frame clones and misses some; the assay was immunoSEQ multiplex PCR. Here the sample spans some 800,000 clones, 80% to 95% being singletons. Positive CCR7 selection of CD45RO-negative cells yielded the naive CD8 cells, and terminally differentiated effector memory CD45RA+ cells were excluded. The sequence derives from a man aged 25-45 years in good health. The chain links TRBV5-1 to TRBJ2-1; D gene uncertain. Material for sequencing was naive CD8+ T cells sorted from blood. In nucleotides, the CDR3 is TGCGCCAGCAGCTTGGAACACAATGAGCAGTTCTTC. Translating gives CASSLEHNEQFF. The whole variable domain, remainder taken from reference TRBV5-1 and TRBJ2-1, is KAGVTQTPRYLIKTRGQQVTLSCSPISGHRSVSWYQQTPGQGLQFLFEYFSETQRNKGNFPGRFSGRQFSNSRSEMNVSTLELGDSALYLCASSLEHNEQFFGPGTRLTVL.